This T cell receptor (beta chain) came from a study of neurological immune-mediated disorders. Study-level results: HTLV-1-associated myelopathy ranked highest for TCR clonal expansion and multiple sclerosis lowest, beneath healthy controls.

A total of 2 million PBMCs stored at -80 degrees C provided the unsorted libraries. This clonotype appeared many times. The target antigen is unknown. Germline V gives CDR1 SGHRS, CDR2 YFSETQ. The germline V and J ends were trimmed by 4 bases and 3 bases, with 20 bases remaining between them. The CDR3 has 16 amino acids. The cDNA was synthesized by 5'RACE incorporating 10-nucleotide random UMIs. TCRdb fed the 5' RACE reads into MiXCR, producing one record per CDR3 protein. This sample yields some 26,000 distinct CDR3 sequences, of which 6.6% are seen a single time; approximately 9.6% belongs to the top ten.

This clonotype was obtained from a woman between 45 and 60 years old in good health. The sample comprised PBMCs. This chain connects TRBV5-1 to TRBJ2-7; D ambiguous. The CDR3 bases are TGCGCCAGCAGCCCCCGTAGCAGACCGCACCTCTACGAGCAGTACTTC. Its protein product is CASSPRSRPHLYEQYF.